This T cell receptor (beta chain) was sequenced in a study of T cell repertoires in cytomegalovirus infection. Study in general: Public TCR beta signatures provided an indication of both CMV infection and a matching HLA type.

Points from the study as a whole: HLA-C-restricted CMV clonotypes gave the most frequent clonotype in two of eight donors. Individuals carrying CMV plus the relevant HLA were identified by cumulative frequency of public TCR beta families.

TCRdb re-called the reads with MiXCR, one entry per CDR3 protein. This table holds under 600,000 distinct CDR3 sequences, 16% found once. Between the trimmed V and J ends, which lost 5 bases and 5 bases, there was a span of 15 bases. The CDR3 length is 14 residues. CDR1 is MGHRA, CDR2 YSYEKL, per germline. A word on this clonotype: Its matching antigen is unknown.

This TCR came from a human donor in good health (CMV status not recorded). Some clones in this sample may be carry-over from other donors' samples. J is TRBJ2-5 and V is TRBV4-1; D is possibly TRBD1 or TRBD2 (6 bases each). The specimen was CD8+ T cells from PBMCs. The DNA for the CDR3 is TGCGCCAGCAGCGCCCGTTGGAGGGGGGAGACCCAGTACTTC. Amino acids: CASSARWRGETQYF.